This TCR beta chain was recorded in a study of blood T cell repertoires in COVID-19. Study as a whole: Specimens from acute and convalescent COVID-19 originated in the United States, Italy and Spain. Sample material is recorded as cDNA or gDNA derived from T cells, B-cell-depleted T cells, or PBMCs.

The CDR3 covers 17 residues. Trimming shortened V by 0 bases and J by 0 bases, and 15 bases separated the two germline ends. Germline CDR1 reads SGHDT; CDR2 reads YYEEEE. Authors' processing steps: Amplifying reference gene primers gave estimates of nucleated cell counts. Profiling relied on immunoSEQ multiplex PCR, and the TCRdb table lists in-frame clones only, not all of them. That table gives V, J and clone size, and the DNA gave D and trimming. This table has about 44,000 clones, 84% appearing once. This TCR was recovered from a human donor in a cohort sampled during active COVID-19. The chain joins TRBV5-6 to TRBJ1-2, with a possible D match to TRBD1 (6 bases). Sequenced material: peripheral blood. CDR3: CASSLVSNRVANYGYTF. The DNA of the CDR3 is TGTGCCAGCAGCTTGGTTTCAAACAGGGTGGCTAACTATGGCTACACCTTC. The full variable domain, rest sourced from reference TRBV5-6 and TRBJ1-2, is DAGVTQSPTHLIKTRGQQVTLRCSPKSGHDTVSWYQQALGQGPQFIFQYYEEEERQRGNFPDRFSGHQFPNYSSELNVNALLLGDSALYLCASSLVSNRVANYGYTFGSGTRLTVV.